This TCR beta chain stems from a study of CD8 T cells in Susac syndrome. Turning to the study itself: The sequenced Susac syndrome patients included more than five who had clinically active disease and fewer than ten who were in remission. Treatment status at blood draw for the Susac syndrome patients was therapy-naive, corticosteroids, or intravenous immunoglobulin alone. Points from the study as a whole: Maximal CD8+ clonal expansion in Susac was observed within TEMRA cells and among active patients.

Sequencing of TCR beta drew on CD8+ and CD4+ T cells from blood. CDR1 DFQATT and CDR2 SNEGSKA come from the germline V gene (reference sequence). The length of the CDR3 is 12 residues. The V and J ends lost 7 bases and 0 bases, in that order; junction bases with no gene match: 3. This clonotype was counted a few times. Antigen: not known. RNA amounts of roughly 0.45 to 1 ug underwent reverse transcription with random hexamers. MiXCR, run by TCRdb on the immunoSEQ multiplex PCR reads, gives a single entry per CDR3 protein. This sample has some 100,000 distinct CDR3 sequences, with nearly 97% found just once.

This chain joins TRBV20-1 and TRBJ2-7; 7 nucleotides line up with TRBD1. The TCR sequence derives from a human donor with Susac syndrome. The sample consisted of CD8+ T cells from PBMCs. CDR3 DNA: TGCAGTGTGGGACAGAGCTCCTACGAGCAGTACTTC. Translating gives CSVGQSSYEQYF.